The 17 T cell receptor beta chains reported below all come from one sample, sequenced in a study of OX40 agonist ivuxolimab in advanced cancers. Assay: immunoSEQ multiplex PCR; the TCRdb copy retains only in-frame clones and omits some. The sample gives tens of thousands of clones, 75% to 90% of which show up once; 7.4% is in the top ten. Sequenced material: CD4+ or CD8+ T cells sorted from blood, taken in a trial of the OX40 agonist ivuxolimab. The receptors were gathered from an adult with an advanced solid tumor such as melanoma, head and neck, liver or kidney cancer.

The chain has TRBV4-1 and TRBJ2-7; TRBD1 aligns across 7 bases. V lost 0 bases to trimming and J lost 2 bases; unmatched junction nucleotides: 4. This CDR3 has 15 residues. CDR1 and CDR2 from the germline V gene are MGHRA and YSYEKL. CDR3 residues: CASSQDAQGAYEQYF. CDR3 nucleotides: TGCGCCAGCAGCCAAGATGCGCAGGGGGCCTACGAGCAGTACTTC.

The chain has TRBV27 and TRBJ2-5; D not resolved. CDR1 and CDR2 from the germline V gene are MNHEY and SMNVEV (reference sequence). The CDR3 runs 13 residues. V lost 9 bases to trimming and J lost 4 bases, with 15 bases between them. CDR3 amino acids: CASWSSTRETQYF. The CDR3, as DNA: TGTGCCAGTTGGTCCTCAACCCGAGAGACCCAGTACTTC.

The chain recombines TRBV25-1 with TRBJ1-1; maybe TRBD1 (6 bases). CDR3 length equals 16 residues. Germline V gene data show CDR1 as MGHDK and CDR2 as SYGVNS. V was pared by 8 bases and J by 3 bases, with 22 bases between. The CDR3 nucleotides are TGTGCCAGCGGGGGCTTGCTGGAGGGACATTACACTGAAGCTTTCTTT. It codes for CASGGLLEGHYTEAFF.

The chain employs TRBV6-5 and TRBJ2-2; a weak D match, TRBD2 (6 bases). Per the germline V gene, CDR1 is MNHEY and CDR2 is SVGAGI. This CDR3 spans 16 amino acids. V lost 0 bases and J lost 4, with 12 bases in between. Here the CDR3 DNA reads TGTGCCAGCAGTTACTCGACGGGAGACGGCACCGGGGAGCTGTTTTTT. It encodes CASSYSTGDGTGELFF.

V is TRBV7-9 and J is TRBJ1-1; TRBD1 might be the D (5 bases). V lost 8 bases and J 1 base, leaving 5 bases between the germline ends. There are 11 residues in the CDR3. Germline lookup yields CDR1 SEHNR and CDR2 FQNEAQ (reference sequence). CDR3 bases: TGTGCCAGCGACAGGAACACTGAAGCTTTCTTT. This gives the protein CASDRNTEAFF.

The chain combines TRBV5-4 with TRBJ1-2, with D perhaps TRBD1 (5 bases). The CDR3 is 13 amino acids. V lost 4 bases to trimming and J lost 1 base, with 8 bases between them. Germline CDR1 and CDR2: SGHNT and YYREEE (reference sequence). CDR3 loop: CASSTDSNYGYTF. CDR3 DNA: TGTGCCAGCAGCACCGACAGTAACTATGGCTACACCTTC.

The sample holds a few counts of this clone. V and J are TRBV11-3 and TRBJ2-7; TRBD2 aligns across 7 bases. Germline V lookup: CDR1 SGHNT, CDR2 YENEEA. CDR3 size: 13 residues. Trimming removed 5 bases from V and 7 bases from J; junction bases left unmatched: 8. CDR3 DNA sequence: TGTGCCAGCAGCCTAGGACTAGACGTTGAGCAGTACTTC. Protein: CASSLGLDVEQYF.

The chain carries TRBV6-1 and TRBJ1-5; 9 bases line up with TRBD1. Losses at the gene ends were 10 bases for V and 6 bases for J; bases not matched to a gene: 7. This CDR3 comprises 13 residues. Germline V gives CDR1 MNHNS, CDR2 SASEGT. The CDR3 DNA reads TGTGCCACTCAGGACAGGGGAGTTCAGCCCCAGCATTTT. Its translation is CATQDRGVQPQHF.

This chain joins TRBV9 and TRBJ1-2; D remains unclear. Germline V lookup: CDR1 SGDLS, CDR2 YYNGEE. Deletions cut 1 base from V and 2 bases from J, with 6 bases between. CDR3 length: 13 residues. The CDR3 loop is CASSVKDNYGYTF. Here the CDR3 DNA reads TGTGCCAGCAGCGTAAAGGACAACTATGGCTACACCTTC.

This clone was observed a handful of times. The V and J genes are TRBV20-1 and TRBJ1-1; D gene uncertain. CDR1 and CDR2 (germline): DFQATT, SNEGSKA (reference sequence). This CDR3 has 10 residues. The CDR3 here is CRWGITEAFF. CDR3 coding DNA: TGCAGGTGGGGAATCACTGAAGCTTTCTTT.

The chain employs TRBV27 and TRBJ2-4, with a weak D call TRBD2 (6 bases). The length of the CDR3 is 14 residues. V lost 4 bases and J lost 0, with 7 bases in between. Per germline, CDR1 MNHEY and CDR2 SMNVEV (reference sequence). The CDR3 DNA follows: TGTGCCAGCAGTTCGGGACTAGCCAAAAACATTCAGTACTTC. This encodes CASSSGLAKNIQYF.

The chain employs TRBV10-3 and TRBJ2-3; TRBD2 matches at 7 bases. J gave up 0 bases and V 4 bases, and 7 bases lay outside the gene matches. CDR1 ENHRY and CDR2 SYGVKD come from the germline V gene. This CDR3 is 16 amino acids long. As DNA, the CDR3 is TGTGCCATCAGTGGTCACGCTAGCGGTAGCACAGATACGCAGTATTTT. Residues: CAISGHASGSTDTQYF.

V gene TRBV11-3 combines with J gene TRBJ1-2; maybe TRBD1 (5 bases). CDR1 and CDR2 (germline): SGHNT, YENEEA. The CDR3 extends over 13 amino acids. Between the trimmed V and J ends, which lost 3 bases and 2 bases, there was a span of 7 bases. The CDR3 loop is CASSLGGNYGYTF. The CDR3 DNA is TGTGCCAGCAGCTTGGGGGGGAACTATGGCTACACCTTC. Variable domain in full (rest from reference TRBV11-3 and TRBJ1-2): EAGVVQSPRYKIIEKKQPVAFWCNPISGHNTLYWYLQNLGQGPELLIRYENEEAVDDSQLPKDRFSAERLKGVDSTLKIQPAELGDSAVYLCASSLGGNYGYTFGSGTRLTVV.

The V call is TRBV5-1, the J call TRBJ2-5, with TRBD2 matching over 9 bases. The CDR3 is 16 amino acids. Germline loops: CDR1 SGHRS, CDR2 YFSETQ. The V segment lost 5 bases and the J segment 4 bases; nucleotides outside the gene matches: 12. CDR3 sequence reads: CASSPGQPLAGETQYF. CDR3 bases: TGCGCCAGCAGTCCGGGACAGCCACTAGCGGGAGAGACCCAGTACTTC. Drawing the rest from reference TRBV5-1 and TRBJ2-5, the complete variable domain is KAGVTQTPRYLIKTRGQQVTLSCSPISGHRSVSWYQQTPGQGLQFLFEYFSETQRNKGNFPGRFSGRQFSNSRSEMNVSTLELGDSALYLCASSPGQPLAGETQYFGPGTRLLVL.

V gene TRBV11-3 combines with J gene TRBJ2-7, with TRBD2 as a possible D gene (6 bases). CDR3 length equals 13 residues. CDR1 SGHNT and CDR2 YENEEA come from the germline V gene. Trimming pared 5 bases from V and 6 bases from J, leaving 14 bases between. CDR3: CASSLSRGSEQYF. CDR3 coding DNA: TGTGCCAGCAGCCTCAGTCGGGGGTCCGAGCAGTACTTC.

The chain is built from TRBV5-5 and TRBJ1-2; maybe TRBD1 (5 bases). Germline loops: CDR1 SGHKS, CDR2 YYEKEE (reference sequence). V lost 2 bases to trimming and J lost 8 bases, with 19 bases between them. This CDR3 is built from 15 residues. Here the CDR3 DNA reads TGTGCCAGCAGCTTCGACGGGACCGCTAGGCAAGGCTACACCTTC. Translation: CASSFDGTARQGYTF.

This clone has more than one count but fewer than ten. It may be a read error: a sequence one base away is much more abundant. The rearrangement links TRBV6-1 to TRBJ2-2; tentatively, D is TRBD2 (5 bases). Per germline, CDR1 MNHNS and CDR2 SASEGT. V lost 3 bases, J lost 3 bases, and 5 bases lay in between. The CDR3 runs to 13 residues. The DNA of the CDR3 is TGTGCCAGCAGTGACGGGGACACCGGGGAGCTGTTTTTT. Its protein product is CASSDGDTGELFF.